These T cell receptor beta chains were read from a single sample in a study of response to subunit inactivated influenza vaccine. Each CDR3 protein gets one entry after TCRdb re-called the RT-PCR reads with MiXCR. The data contain about half a million distinct CDR3 sequences, 9.5% to 13% of them singletons. Source: PBMCs from blood, taken about 40 days after vaccination. The receptor source for this set is a man aged 50 to 60 who received an inactivated influenza vaccine. Each CDR3 is given with its conserved first and last residue. Each record gives: J gene, clone size, V gene, CDR3 length, D gene, CDR3 DNA, CDR3 protein. D genes are given only for firm matches. Clone size, where shown, is once, few, many, or a class for clones that have expanded.

j_gene: TRBJ1-1; abundance: -; v_gene: TRBV30; len: 13; d_gene: -; CDR3nt: TGTGCCTGGAGGGCGGGGGCGGGCACTGAAGCTTTCTTT; CDR3aa: CAWRAGAGTEAFF
j_gene: TRBJ2-7; abundance: -; v_gene: TRBV24-1; len: 13; d_gene: -; CDR3nt: TGTGCCACCAGTGATTCGGGGATCTACGAGCAGTACTTC; CDR3aa: CATSDSGIYEQYF
j_gene: TRBJ2-5; abundance: few; v_gene: TRBV5-1; len: 15; d_gene: -; CDR3nt: TGCGCCAGCAGCTTGGTGCCTAACCAACAAGAGACCCAGTACTTC; CDR3aa: CASSLVPNQQETQYF
j_gene: TRBJ2-5; abundance: few; v_gene: TRBV7-2; len: 16; d_gene: TRBD2; CDR3nt: TGTGCCAGCAGCTCGGGACTAGCGGGGGGCACAGAGACCCAGTACTTC; CDR3aa: CASSSGLAGGTETQYF
j_gene: TRBJ2-7; abundance: few; v_gene: TRBV12-3/TRBV12-4; len: 13; d_gene: -; CDR3nt: TGTGCCAGCAGTTTGGGGGAAGCCTACGAGCAGTACTTC; CDR3aa: CASSLGEAYEQYF
j_gene: TRBJ1-5; abundance: -; v_gene: TRBV20-1; len: 13; d_gene: -; CDR3nt: TGCAGTGCTATCCTCCCAAGGGGACAGCCCCAGCATTTT; CDR3aa: CSAILPRGQPQHF
j_gene: TRBJ2-7; abundance: few; v_gene: TRBV24-1; len: 14; d_gene: -; CDR3nt: TGTGCCACCAGTGATACGGGCGGATCCTACGAGCAGTACTTC; CDR3aa: CATSDTGGSYEQYF
j_gene: TRBJ2-3; abundance: -; v_gene: TRBV29-1; len: 12; d_gene: -; CDR3nt: TGCAGCGTTGAAGAACAGGGATATACGCAGTATTTT; CDR3aa: CSVEEQGYTQYF
j_gene: TRBJ1-1; abundance: -; v_gene: TRBV11-2; len: 15; d_gene: TRBD1; CDR3nt: TGTGCCAGCAGCTTAGAACCAGGGGGCGGCACTGAAGCTTTCTTT; CDR3aa: CASSLEPGGGTEAFF
j_gene: TRBJ2-3; abundance: many; v_gene: TRBV9; len: 16; d_gene: TRBD2; CDR3nt: TGTGCCAGCAGCGTAGAAGCGGGGACCCGCACAGATACGCAGTATTTT; CDR3aa: CASSVEAGTRTDTQYF
j_gene: TRBJ1-2; abundance: -; v_gene: TRBV6-5; len: 16; d_gene: -; CDR3nt: TGTGCCAGCAGTTACCAGGGTCCCCTAGCTAACTATGGCTACACCTTC; CDR3aa: CASSYQGPLANYGYTF
j_gene: TRBJ1-1; abundance: many; v_gene: TRBV14; len: 14; d_gene: -; CDR3nt: TGTGCCAGCAGCCGAACCAGGGAGAACACTGAAGCTTTCTTT; CDR3aa: CASSRTRENTEAFF
j_gene: TRBJ1-6; abundance: -; v_gene: TRBV4-3; len: 17; d_gene: TRBD1; CDR3nt: TGCGCCAGCAGCGATATAATGTTGACAGGGATGAATTCACCCCTCCACTTT; CDR3aa: CASSDIMLTGMNSPLHF